The next 13 T cell receptor beta chains were all read from a single sample in a study of CXCR3-negative and CXCR3-positive naive CD8 T cells. With UMI labels, 5' RACE was used to prepare the TRB cDNA libraries. One entry per CDR3 protein, without DNA, is what TCRdb gives after re-calling the 5' RACE reads. The sample totals about 98,000 distinct CDR3 sequences. Their antigens are not known. Findings and caveats of the study: TRB CDR3 hydrophobicity was greater in CXCR3-positive naive cells than in CXCR3-negative naive cells.

Sequences were obtained from naive CXCR3+ CD8+ T cells from blood. The subset is: CD45RO-CCR7+CD27+CD95- naive CD8+ T cells expressing CXCR3 (TNR3+). The source of these receptors is a human donor in good health. Some clones in this sample may be carry-over from other donors' samples.

V gene TRBV9 combines with J gene TRBJ2-2. The CDR3 covers 14 residues. Germline CDR1 is SGDLS and CDR2 is YYNGEE. The CDR3 sequence is CASSAHGDGGELFF.

The CDR3 loop reads CASSPRRSGPYEQYF. J is TRBJ2-7 and V is TRBV18; TCRdb's D call of TRBD2 is untestable without DNA. The CDR3 runs to 15 residues. Per the germline V gene, CDR1 is KGHSH and CDR2 is LQKENI.

The chain links TRBV7-6 to TRBJ2-1; the D gene TCRdb calls, TRBD1, cannot be checked with no DNA. This CDR3 is built from 15 residues. CDR1 and CDR2 (germline): SGHVS, FNYEAQ. CDR3 loop: CASNPGGTPYNEQFF.

The chain carries TRBV24-1 and TRBJ2-2. There are 13 residues in the CDR3. Germline V lookup: CDR1 KGHDR, CDR2 SFDVKD. The CDR3 is CATSDLAIGELFF.

This rearrangement joins TRBV19 to TRBJ2-1. This CDR3 is built from 11 residues. CDR1 and CDR2 from the germline V gene are LNHDA and SQIVND (reference sequence). The CDR3 sequence: CASSIGGEQFF.

The chain recombines TRBV28 with TRBJ1-4. The CDR3 has 13 amino acids. Germline-derived CDR1 and CDR2 are MDHEN and SYDVKM. The CDR3: CASSSLGSRGLFF.

CDR3 region: CASSLGDRETNYGYTF. J is TRBJ1-2 and V is TRBV5-1; TCRdb lists TRBD1, though no DNA is available to test this call. Germline lookup yields CDR1 SGHRS and CDR2 YFSETQ. The CDR3 is 16 amino acids. Full variable domain (missing parts from reference TRBV5-1 and TRBJ1-2): KAGVTQTPRYLIKTRGQQVTLSCSPISGHRSVSWYQQTPGQGLQFLFEYFSETQRNKGNFPGRFSGRQFSNSRSEMNVSTLELGDSALYLCASSLGDRETNYGYTFGSGTRLTVV.

The chain recombines TRBV29-1 with TRBJ2-5; without DNA, the TCRdb call of TRBD1 cannot be checked. The CDR3 is 13 amino acids. The germline V gene encodes CDR1 SQVTM and CDR2 ANQGSEA. CDR3 sequence reads: CSYSGTGKETQYF. Supplemented by reference TRBV29-1 and TRBJ2-5, the full variable domain reads SAVISQKPSRDICQRGTSLTIQCQVDSQVTMMFWYRQQPGQSLTLIATANQGSEATYESGFVIDKFPISRPNLTFSTLTVSNMSPEDSSIYLCSYSGTGKETQYFGPGTRLLVL.

The chain couples TRBV7-2 to TRBJ2-1; absent DNA, TCRdb's TRBD1 call cannot be checked. The CDR3 has 16 residues. Germline CDR1 SGHTA, CDR2 FQGNSA. The CDR3 is CASSLWVRGSYNEQFF.

This chain connects TRBV4-3 to TRBJ2-1; TCRdb proposes TRBD2, but this gene call is untestable without DNA. The germline CDR1 and CDR2 sequences are LGHNA and YSLEER. The CDR3 extends over 16 amino acids. The chain's CDR3 is CASSQGASRSYNEQFF.

The genes are TRBV10-3 and TRBJ2-7; there is no DNA to check the TCRdb D call of TRBD1. The CDR3 runs to 15 residues. Per the germline V gene, CDR1 is ENHRY and CDR2 is SYGVKD. This chain's CDR3 is CAIQGGAVPTYEQYF.

The chain has TRBV6-2 or TRBV6-3 and TRBJ2-5; the D call from TCRdb, TRBD2, cannot be confirmed without DNA. Germline CDR1 MNHEY, CDR2 SVGEGT. The CDR3 is made up of 15 amino acids. CDR3 loop: CASSYVAGGRETQYF.

The V gene is TRBV20-1, the J gene TRBJ2-2. This CDR3 contains 17 residues. In germline, CDR1 is DFQATT, CDR2 SNEGSKA (reference sequence). The CDR3 reads CSASWLGRSPNTGELFF.